This TCR beta chain was sequenced in a study of cytomegalovirus exposure and HLA in healthy donors. For this clone: Other DNA sequences within the sample encode an identical CDR3.

PCR used 60 Vbeta primers and 13 Jbeta primers. The data were produced by immunoSEQ multiplex PCR, yet TCRdb's version contains in-frame clones alone and is incomplete. The table has 180,000 or so clones, around 75% seen once. Germline V gives CDR1 SGHRS, CDR2 YFSETQ. This CDR3 has 14 amino acids. V was pared by 3 bases and J by 2 bases, with 4 bases of the junction left unmatched. The V and J genes are TRBV5-1 and TRBJ2-5; 7 bases are a match to TRBD1. Sample: PBMCs. The TCR comes from a female donor in good health and CMV-seronegative. The CDR3 sequence is CASSSGQVQETQYF. In DNA, the CDR3 is TGCGCCAGCAGCTCCGGACAGGTTCAAGAGACCCAGTACTTC. Filled out from reference TRBV5-1 and TRBJ2-5, the complete variable domain reads KAGVTQTPRYLIKTRGQQVTLSCSPISGHRSVSWYQQTPGQGLQFLFEYFSETQRNKGNFPGRFSGRQFSNSRSEMNVSTLELGDSALYLCASSSGQVQETQYFGPGTRLLVL.